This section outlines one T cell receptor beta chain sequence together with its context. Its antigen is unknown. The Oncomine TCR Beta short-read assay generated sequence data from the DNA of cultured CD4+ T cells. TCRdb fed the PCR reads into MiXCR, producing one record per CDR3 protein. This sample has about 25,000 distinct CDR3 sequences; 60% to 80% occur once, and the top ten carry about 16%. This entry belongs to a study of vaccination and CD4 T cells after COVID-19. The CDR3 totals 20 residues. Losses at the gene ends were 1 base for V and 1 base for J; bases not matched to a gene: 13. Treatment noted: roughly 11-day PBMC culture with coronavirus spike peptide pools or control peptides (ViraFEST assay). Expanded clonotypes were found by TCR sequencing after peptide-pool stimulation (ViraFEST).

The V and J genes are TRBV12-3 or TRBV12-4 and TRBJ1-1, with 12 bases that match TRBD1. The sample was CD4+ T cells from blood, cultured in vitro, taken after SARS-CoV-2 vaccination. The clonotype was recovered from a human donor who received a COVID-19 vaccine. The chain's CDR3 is CASSLEGTGGAGASNTEAFF. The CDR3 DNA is TGTGCCAGCAGTTTAGAAGGGACAGGGGGCGCAGGGGCCTCGAACACTGAAGCTTTCTTT.